One sample yielded the 7 T cell receptor beta chains listed below, sequenced in a study of blood T cell repertoires in COVID-19 (dated by TCRdb to 2020 to 2022). Libraries were built with the immunoSEQ multiplex PCR assay. TCRdb carries this immuneACCESS record with in-frame sequences only. Its versions omit some clonotypes, under half of them owing to an unresolved V gene in the studies checked, with the rest unexplained. For this sample there are about 400,000 clones; approximately 89% appear just once. About 1.9% of the sample is in the top ten clones. Sequencing was performed on PBMCs or T cells enriched from blood (not recorded which). The receptors were gathered from a man in his forties or fifties in a cohort exposed to, infected with or recovered from COVID-19 (not recorded which).

The chain employs TRBV30 and TRBJ1-1; possibly TRBD1 for D (5 bases). The germline V and J ends were trimmed by 3 bases and 5 bases, with 13 bases remaining between them. The CDR3 sequence is 13 residues long. Germline CDR1 reads GTSNPN; CDR2 reads SVGIG (reference sequence). The CDR3 loop reads CAWRAGGETEAFF. As DNA, the CDR3 is TGTGCCTGGAGGGCCGGAGGGGAGACTGAAGCTTTCTTT. Supplemented by reference TRBV30 and TRBJ1-1, the full variable domain reads SQTIHQWPATLVQPVGSPLSLECTVEGTSNPNLYWYRQAAGRGLQLLFYSVGIGQISSEVPQNLSASRPQDRQFILSSKKLLLSDSGFYLCAWRAGGETEAFFGQGTRLTVV.

This chain joins TRBV10-3 and TRBJ1-5, with D tentatively TRBD1 (6 bases). The CDR3 spans 13 residues. Per the germline V gene, CDR1 is ENHRY and CDR2 is SYGVKD. V dropped 7 bases and J dropped 6 bases, with 13 bases sitting between them. CDR3 sequence reads: CAITGDTSQPQHF. In DNA, the CDR3 is TGTGCCATCACTGGGGACACCAGTCAGCCCCAGCATTTT.

V and J are TRBV10-3 and TRBJ1-6; D might be TRBD1 (6 bases). V was trimmed by 6 bases and J by 5 bases, leaving 11 bases between them. CDR1 and CDR2 from the germline V gene are ENHRY and SYGVKD. There are 14 residues in the CDR3. The CDR3 region is CAISLNRDNSPLHF. The CDR3 DNA sequence: TGTGCCATCAGCCTAAACAGGGATAATTCACCCCTCCACTTT.

This clone has more than one count but fewer than ten. The chain recombines TRBV19 with TRBJ2-3, with D possibly being TRBD1 (6 bases). This CDR3 is 15 amino acids long. Germline-derived CDR1 and CDR2 are LNHDA and SQIVND (reference sequence). V lost 6 bases and J lost 0, with 13 bases in between. In DNA form, the CDR3 reads TGTGCCAGTAGCTTAACAGGGTTTAGCACAGATACGCAGTATTTT. Translating gives CASSLTGFSTDTQYF. The entire variable domain, with the rest obtained from reference TRBV19 and TRBJ2-3, is as follows: DGGITQSPKYLFRKEGQNVTLSCEQNLNHDAMYWYRQDPGQGLRLIYYSQIVNDFQKGDIAEGYSVSREKKESFPLTVTSAQKNPTAFYLCASSLTGFSTDTQYFGPGTRLTVL.

The V gene is TRBV9, the J gene TRBJ2-1; D call uncertain. CDR1 and CDR2 (germline): SGDLS, YYNGEE. This CDR3 has 14 residues. Trimming cost V 4 bases and J 8 bases, with 16 bases left between them. CDR3: CASSNSPTSHEQFF. The CDR3 region has the DNA TGTGCCAGCAGCAACTCCCCGACTTCCCATGAGCAGTTCTTC. The full variable domain, rest sourced from reference TRBV9 and TRBJ2-1, is DSGVTQTPKHLITATGQRVTLRCSPRSGDLSVYWYQQSLDQGLQFLIQYYNGEERAKGNILERFSAQQFPDLHSELNLSSLELGDSALYFCASSNSPTSHEQFFGPGTRLTVL.

The chain employs TRBV4-1 and TRBJ2-4; 8 bases fit TRBD1. The germline V gene encodes CDR1 MGHRA and CDR2 YSYEKL. The CDR3 covers 15 residues. The junction had 6 bases not matched to a gene; V was cut back by 1 base and J by 7 bases. The CDR3, as DNA: TGCGCCAGCAGCCAAGTTGGGCAGGGGGCGAACATTCAGTACTTC. Protein product: CASSQVGQGANIQYF.

The chain links TRBV30 to TRBJ1-1; 9 bases fit TRBD1. The CDR3 consists of 15 residues. Trimming cost V 3 bases and J 7 bases; bases outside gene matches: 12. Germline V gene lookup returns CDR1 GTSNPN and CDR2 SVGIG (reference sequence). The CDR3 sequence: CAWRSRDRVGGEAFF. CDR3 DNA sequence: TGTGCCTGGAGGTCCCGGGACAGGGTTGGGGGTGAAGCTTTCTTT.